This passage covers 2 T cell receptor beta chains from one sample sequenced in a study of shared clonotypes between healthy human individuals. TCRdb's table, derived via immunoSEQ multiplex PCR, lists solely in-frame clones and lacks some. The sample carries 2 million to 2.5 million clones, more than 80% recorded once. The specimen was naive CD4+ T cells from PBMCs. Subset reported: CD45RA+ positively selected. These TCRs come from a man aged 18 to 35 in good health. Some clones in this sample may be carry-over from other donors' samples.

This chain joins TRBV5-1 and TRBJ2-1; perhaps TRBD1 as D (7 bases). The V gene's germline CDR1 is SGHRS and CDR2 YFSETQ. CDR3 length equals 15 residues. Trimming pared 5 bases from V and 4 bases from J, leaving 16 bases between. CDR3 residues: CASSVQGGTYNEQFF. The CDR3 DNA reads TGCGCCAGCAGTGTCCAGGGGGGAACTTACAATGAGCAGTTCTTC.

The chain couples TRBV28 to TRBJ2-6, with 7 bases that match TRBD1. The V and J ends lost 3 bases and 0 bases, in that order; junction bases with no gene match: 11. The CDR3 spans 19 residues. Looked up from germline, CDR1 is MDHEN and CDR2 is SYDVKM. In nucleotides, the CDR3 is TGTGCCAGCAGTTTGGGGCTGACAGGGACACACTCTGGGGCCAACGTCCTGACTTTC. Its translation: CASSLGLTGTHSGANVLTF.